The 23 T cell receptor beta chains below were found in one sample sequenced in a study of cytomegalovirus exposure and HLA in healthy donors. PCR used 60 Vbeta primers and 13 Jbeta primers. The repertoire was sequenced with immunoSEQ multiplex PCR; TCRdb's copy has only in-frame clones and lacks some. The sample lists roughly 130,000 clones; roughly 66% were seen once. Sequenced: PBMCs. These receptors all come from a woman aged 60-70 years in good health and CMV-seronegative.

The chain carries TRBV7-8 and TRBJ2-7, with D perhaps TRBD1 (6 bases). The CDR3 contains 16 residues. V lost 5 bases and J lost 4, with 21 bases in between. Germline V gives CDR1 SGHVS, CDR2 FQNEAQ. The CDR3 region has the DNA TGTGCCAGCAGCGCTTACAGGGTTCCCCTTGGATACGAGCAGTACTTC. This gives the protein CASSAYRVPLGYEQYF.

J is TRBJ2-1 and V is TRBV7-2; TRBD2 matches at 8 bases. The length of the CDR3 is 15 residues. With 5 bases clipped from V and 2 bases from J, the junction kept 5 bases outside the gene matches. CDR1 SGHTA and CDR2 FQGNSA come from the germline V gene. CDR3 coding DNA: TGTGCCAGCAGCCGGGGACTAGGGGCCTACAATGAGCAGTTCTTC. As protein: CASSRGLGAYNEQFF.

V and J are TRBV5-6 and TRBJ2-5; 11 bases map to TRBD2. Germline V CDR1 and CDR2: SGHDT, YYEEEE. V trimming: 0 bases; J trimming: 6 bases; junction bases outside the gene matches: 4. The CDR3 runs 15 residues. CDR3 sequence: CASSLGSGGAKTQYF. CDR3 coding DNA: TGTGCCAGCAGCTTGGGTAGCGGGGGGGCGAAGACCCAGTACTTC.

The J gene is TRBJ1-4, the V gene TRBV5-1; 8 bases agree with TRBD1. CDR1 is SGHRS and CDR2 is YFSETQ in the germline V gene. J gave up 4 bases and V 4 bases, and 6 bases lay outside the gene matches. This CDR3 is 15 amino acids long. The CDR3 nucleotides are TGCGCCAGCAGCGGAAACACAGGGGGTAATGAAAAACTGTTTTTT. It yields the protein CASSGNTGGNEKLFF.

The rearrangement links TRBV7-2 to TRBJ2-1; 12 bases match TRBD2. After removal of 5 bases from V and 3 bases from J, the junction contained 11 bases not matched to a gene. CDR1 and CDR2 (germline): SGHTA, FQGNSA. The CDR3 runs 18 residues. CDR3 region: CASSRNPGTSGYYNEQFF. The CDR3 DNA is TGTGCCAGCAGCCGAAACCCCGGGACTAGCGGGTACTACAATGAGCAGTTCTTC.

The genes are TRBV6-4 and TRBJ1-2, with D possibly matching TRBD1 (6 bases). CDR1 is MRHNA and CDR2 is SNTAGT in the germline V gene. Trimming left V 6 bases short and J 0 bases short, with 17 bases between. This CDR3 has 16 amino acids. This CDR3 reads CASRGNGQPANYGYTF. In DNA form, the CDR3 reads TGTGCCAGCAGGGGAAACGGACAGCCTGCTAACTATGGCTACACCTTC.

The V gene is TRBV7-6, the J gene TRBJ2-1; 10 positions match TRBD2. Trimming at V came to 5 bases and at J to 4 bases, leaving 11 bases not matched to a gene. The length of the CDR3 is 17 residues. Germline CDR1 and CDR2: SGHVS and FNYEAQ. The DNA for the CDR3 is TGTGCCAGCAGCGCCGGGACGATAGCGGGAGGTTACAATGAGCAGTTCTTC. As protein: CASSAGTIAGGYNEQFF.

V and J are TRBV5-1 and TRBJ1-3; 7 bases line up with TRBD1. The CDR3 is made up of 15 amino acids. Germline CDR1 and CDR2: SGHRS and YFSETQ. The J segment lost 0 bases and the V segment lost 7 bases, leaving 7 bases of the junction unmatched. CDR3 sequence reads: CASQQGIISGNTIYF. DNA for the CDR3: TGCGCCAGCCAACAGGGGATTATCTCTGGAAACACCATATATTTT.

CDR3 coding DNA: TGCGCCAGCAGCCCGGGGAGCGGCCTCCCGGAGACCCAGTACTTC. Protein sequence: CASSPGSGLPETQYF. This sequence joins TRBV5-1 and TRBJ2-5, with D possibly TRBD2 on 5 matching bases. This CDR3 has 15 amino acids. Germline-derived CDR1 and CDR2 are SGHRS and YFSETQ. Trimming shortened V by 4 bases and J by 5 bases, and 18 bases separated the two germline ends.

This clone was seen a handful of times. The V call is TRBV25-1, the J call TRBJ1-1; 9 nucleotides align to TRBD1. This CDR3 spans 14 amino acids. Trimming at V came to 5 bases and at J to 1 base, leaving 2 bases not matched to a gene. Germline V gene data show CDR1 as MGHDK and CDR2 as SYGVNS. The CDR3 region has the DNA TGTGCCAGCAGTATGACAGGGGGGAACACTGAAGCTTTCTTT. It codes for CASSMTGGNTEAFF. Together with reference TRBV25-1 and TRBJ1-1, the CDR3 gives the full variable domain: EADIYQTPRYLVIGTGKKITLECSQTMGHDKMYWYQQDPGMELHLIHYSYGVNSTEKGDLSSESTVSRIRTEHFPLTLESARPSHTSQYLCASSMTGGNTEAFFGQGTRLTVV.

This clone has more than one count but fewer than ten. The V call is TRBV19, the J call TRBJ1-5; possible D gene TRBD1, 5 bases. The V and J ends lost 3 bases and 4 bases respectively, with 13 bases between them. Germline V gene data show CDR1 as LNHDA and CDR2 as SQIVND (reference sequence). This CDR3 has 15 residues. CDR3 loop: CASSIRQPKNQPQHF. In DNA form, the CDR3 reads TGTGCCAGTAGTATTCGACAGCCCAAAAATCAGCCCCAGCATTTT.

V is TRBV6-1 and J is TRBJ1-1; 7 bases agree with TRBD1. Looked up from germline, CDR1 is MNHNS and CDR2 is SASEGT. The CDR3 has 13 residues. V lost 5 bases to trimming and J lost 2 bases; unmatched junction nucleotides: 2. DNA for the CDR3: TGTGCCAGCAGTCGACAGGGAAACACTGAAGCTTTCTTT. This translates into CASSRQGNTEAFF.

CDR3 loop: CASSGRGKNYGYTF. In DNA form, the CDR3 reads TGTGCCAGCTCGGGTAGGGGGAAAAACTATGGCTACACCTTC. The chain has TRBV6-1 and TRBJ1-2; D may be TRBD1 (6 bases). V shed 8 bases and J shed 2 bases, with 15 bases lying between them. CDR1 is MNHNS, CDR2 SASEGT, per germline. This CDR3 spans 14 amino acids.

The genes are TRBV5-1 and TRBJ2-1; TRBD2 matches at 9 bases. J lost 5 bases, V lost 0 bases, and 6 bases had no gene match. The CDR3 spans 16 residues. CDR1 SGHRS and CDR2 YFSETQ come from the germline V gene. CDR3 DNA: TGCGCCAGCAGCTTGGTGGTAGCGGGGGCGCACAATGAGCAGTTCTTC. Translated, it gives CASSLVVAGAHNEQFF.

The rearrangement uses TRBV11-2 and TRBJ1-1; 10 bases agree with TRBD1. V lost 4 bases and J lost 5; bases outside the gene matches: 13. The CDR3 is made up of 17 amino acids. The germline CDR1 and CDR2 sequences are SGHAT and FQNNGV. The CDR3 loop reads CASSSTPRQGARTEAFF. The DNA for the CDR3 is TGTGCCAGCAGCTCAACCCCTCGACAGGGGGCGCGAACTGAAGCTTTCTTT.

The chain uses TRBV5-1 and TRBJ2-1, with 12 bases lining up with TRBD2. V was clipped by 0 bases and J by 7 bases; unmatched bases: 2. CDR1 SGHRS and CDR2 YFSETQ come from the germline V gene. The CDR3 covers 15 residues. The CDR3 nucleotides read TGCGCCAGCAGCTTGGATCTAGCGGGAGGGAATGAGCAGTTCTTC. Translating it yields CASSLDLAGGNEQFF. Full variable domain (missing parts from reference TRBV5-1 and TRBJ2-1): KAGVTQTPRYLIKTRGQQVTLSCSPISGHRSVSWYQQTPGQGLQFLFEYFSETQRNKGNFPGRFSGRQFSNSRSEMNVSTLELGDSALYLCASSLDLAGGNEQFFGPGTRLTVL.

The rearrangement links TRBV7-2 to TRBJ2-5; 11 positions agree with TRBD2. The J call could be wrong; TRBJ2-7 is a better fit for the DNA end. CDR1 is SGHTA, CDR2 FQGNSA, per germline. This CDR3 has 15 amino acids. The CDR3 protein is CASSTLAGAFYEQYF. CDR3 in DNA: TGTGCCAGCAGCACACTAGCGGGGGCCTTCTACGAGCAGTACTTC.

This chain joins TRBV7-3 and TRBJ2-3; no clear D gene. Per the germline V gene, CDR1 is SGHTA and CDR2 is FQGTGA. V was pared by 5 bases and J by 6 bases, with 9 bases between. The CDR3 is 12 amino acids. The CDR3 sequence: CASSHPRDTQYF. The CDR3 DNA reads TGTGCCAGCAGCCACCCCCGGGATACGCAGTATTTT. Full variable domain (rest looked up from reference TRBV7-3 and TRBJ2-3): GAGVSQTPSNKVTEKGKYVELRCDPISGHTALYWYRQSLGQGPEFLIYFQGTGAADDSGLPNDRFFAVRPEGSVSTLKIQRTERGDSAVYLCASSHPRDTQYFGPGTRLTVL.

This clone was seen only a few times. This CDR3 reads CASSLRGLYGYTF. In DNA form, the CDR3 reads TGTGCCAGCAGCTTGCGGGGCCTCTATGGCTACACCTTC. The rearrangement uses TRBV7-2 and TRBJ1-2, with a tentative D call TRBD1 (5 bases). Trimming pared 3 bases from V and 4 bases from J, leaving 9 bases between. CDR1 SGHTA and CDR2 FQGNSA come from the germline V gene. The CDR3 runs to 13 residues. Variable domain in full (rest from reference TRBV7-2 and TRBJ1-2): GAGVSQSPSNKVTEKGKDVELRCDPISGHTALYWYRQSLGQGLEFLIYFQGNSAPDKSGLPSDRFSAERTGGSVSTLTIQRTQQEDSAVYLCASSLRGLYGYTFGSGTRLTVV.

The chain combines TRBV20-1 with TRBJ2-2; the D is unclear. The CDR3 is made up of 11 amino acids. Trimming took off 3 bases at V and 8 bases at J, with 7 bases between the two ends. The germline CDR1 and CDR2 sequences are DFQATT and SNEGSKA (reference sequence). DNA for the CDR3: TGCAGTGCTAGGGTACAGGGGGAGCTGTTTTTT. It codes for CSARVQGELFF.

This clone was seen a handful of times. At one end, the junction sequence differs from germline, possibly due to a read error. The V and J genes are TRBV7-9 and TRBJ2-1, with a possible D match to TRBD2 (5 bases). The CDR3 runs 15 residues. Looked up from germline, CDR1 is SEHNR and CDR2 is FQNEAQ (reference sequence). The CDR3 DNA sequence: TGTTCCAGCAGCTTAATCAGCGGCTCCTACAATGAGCAGTTCTTC. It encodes CSSSLISGSYNEQFF.

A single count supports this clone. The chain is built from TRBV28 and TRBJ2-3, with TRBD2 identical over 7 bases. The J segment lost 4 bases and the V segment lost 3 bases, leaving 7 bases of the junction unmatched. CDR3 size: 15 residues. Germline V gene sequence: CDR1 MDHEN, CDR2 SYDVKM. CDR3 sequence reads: CASSFSQGGADTQYF. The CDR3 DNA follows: TGTGCCAGCAGTTTTAGTCAGGGAGGGGCAGATACGCAGTATTTT.

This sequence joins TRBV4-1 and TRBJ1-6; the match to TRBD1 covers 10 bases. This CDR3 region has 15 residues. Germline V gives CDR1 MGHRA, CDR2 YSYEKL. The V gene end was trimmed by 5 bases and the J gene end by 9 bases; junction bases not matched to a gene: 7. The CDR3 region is CASSVRDRGGSPLHF. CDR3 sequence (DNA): TGCGCCAGCAGCGTTCGGGACAGGGGAGGTTCACCCCTCCACTTT.